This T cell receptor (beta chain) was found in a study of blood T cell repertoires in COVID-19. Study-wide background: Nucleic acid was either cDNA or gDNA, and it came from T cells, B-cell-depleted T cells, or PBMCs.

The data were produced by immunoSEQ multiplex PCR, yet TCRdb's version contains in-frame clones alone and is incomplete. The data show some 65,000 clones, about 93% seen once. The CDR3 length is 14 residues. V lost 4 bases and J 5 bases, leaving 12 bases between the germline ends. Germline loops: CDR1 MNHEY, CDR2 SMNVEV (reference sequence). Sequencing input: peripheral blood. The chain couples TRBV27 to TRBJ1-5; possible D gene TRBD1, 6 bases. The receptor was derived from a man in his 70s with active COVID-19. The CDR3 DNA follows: TGTGCCAGCAGTTCAACAGGGTATTATCAGCCCCAGCATTTT. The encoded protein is CASSSTGYYQPQHF.